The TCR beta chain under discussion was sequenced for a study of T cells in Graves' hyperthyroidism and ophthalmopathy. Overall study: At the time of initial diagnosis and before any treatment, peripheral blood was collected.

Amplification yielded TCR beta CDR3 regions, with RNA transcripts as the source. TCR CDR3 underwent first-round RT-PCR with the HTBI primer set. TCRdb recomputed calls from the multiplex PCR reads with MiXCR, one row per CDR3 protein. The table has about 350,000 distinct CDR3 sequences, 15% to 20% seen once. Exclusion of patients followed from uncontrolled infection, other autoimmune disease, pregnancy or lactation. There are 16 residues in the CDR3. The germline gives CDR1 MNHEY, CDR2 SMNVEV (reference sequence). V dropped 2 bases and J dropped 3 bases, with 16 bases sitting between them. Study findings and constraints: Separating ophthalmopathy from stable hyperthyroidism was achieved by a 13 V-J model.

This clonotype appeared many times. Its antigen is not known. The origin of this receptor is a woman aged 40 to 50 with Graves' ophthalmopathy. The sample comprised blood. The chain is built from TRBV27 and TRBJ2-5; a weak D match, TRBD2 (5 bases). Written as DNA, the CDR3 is TGTGCCAGCAGTTTAGCCGGGGTGCGAAGGGAAGAGACCCAGTACTTC. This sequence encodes CASSLAGVRREETQYF.